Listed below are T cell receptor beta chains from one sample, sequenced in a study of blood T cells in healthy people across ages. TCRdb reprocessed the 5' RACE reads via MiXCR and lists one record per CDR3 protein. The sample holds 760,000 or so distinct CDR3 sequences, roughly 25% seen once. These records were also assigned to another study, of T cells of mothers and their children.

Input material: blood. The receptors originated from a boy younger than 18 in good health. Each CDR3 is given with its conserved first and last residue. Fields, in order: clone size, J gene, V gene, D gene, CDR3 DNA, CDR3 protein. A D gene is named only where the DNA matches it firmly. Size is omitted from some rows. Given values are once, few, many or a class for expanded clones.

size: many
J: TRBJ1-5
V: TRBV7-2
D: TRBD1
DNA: TGTGCCAGCAGCTTAGATGGGACAGGCAATCAGCCCCAGCATTTT
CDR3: CASSLDGTGNQPQHF

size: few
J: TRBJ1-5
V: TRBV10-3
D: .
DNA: TGTGCCATCAGTGAGACGCGACGGACAGCTAGGGATCAGCCCCAGCATTTT
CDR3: CAISETRRTARDQPQHF

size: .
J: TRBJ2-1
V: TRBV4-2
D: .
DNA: TGTGCCAGCAGCCAGGCCACGGGACTCTCAAATGAGCAGTTCTTC
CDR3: CASSQATGLSNEQFF

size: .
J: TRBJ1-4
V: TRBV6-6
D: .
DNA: TGTGCCAGCGGCCTCCACGGGGTTTCCGAAAAACTGTTTTTT
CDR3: CASGLHGVSEKLFF

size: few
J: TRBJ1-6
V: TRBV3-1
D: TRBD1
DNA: TGTGCCAGCAGCCAAGGGGGACAGGCAAATTCACCCCTCCACTTT
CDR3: CASSQGGQANSPLHF

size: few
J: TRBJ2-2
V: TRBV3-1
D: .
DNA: TGTGCCAGCAGCCAACGACAGCCCGGGGAGCTGTTTTTT
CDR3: CASSQRQPGELFF

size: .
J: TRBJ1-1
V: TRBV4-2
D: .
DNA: TGTGCCAGCAGCCAAGATTATGGGAACACTGAAGCTTTCTTT
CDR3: CASSQDYGNTEAFF

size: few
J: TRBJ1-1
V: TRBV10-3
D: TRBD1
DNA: TGTGCCATCAGTGAAGAGCGGGACAGGGTCGAGAACACTGAAGCTTTCTTT
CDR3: CAISEERDRVENTEAFF

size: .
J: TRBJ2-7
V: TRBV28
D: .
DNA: TGTGCCAGCAGTACCGGGCCTAGCGAAACCTACGAGCAGTACTTC
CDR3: CASSTGPSETYEQYF

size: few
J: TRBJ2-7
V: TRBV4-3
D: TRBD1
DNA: TGCGCCAGCAGCCCCCTTCGGACAGGGACCGAGCAGTACTTC
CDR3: CASSPLRTGTEQYF

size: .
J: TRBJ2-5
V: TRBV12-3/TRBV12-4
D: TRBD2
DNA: TGTGCCAGCAGGCCGACTCTAGCGGTTGGGGAGACCCAGTACTTC
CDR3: CASRPTLAVGETQYF

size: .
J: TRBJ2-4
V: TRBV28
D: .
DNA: TGTGCCAGCAAAGGGGGTTTGGGGAACATTCAGTACTTC
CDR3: CASKGGLGNIQYF

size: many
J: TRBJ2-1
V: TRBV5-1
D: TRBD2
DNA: TGCGCCAGCAGCCTGGGGACTAGCGGGAGGAATGAGCAGTTCTTC
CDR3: CASSLGTSGRNEQFF

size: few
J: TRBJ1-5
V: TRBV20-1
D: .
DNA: TGCAGTGCTAGGTCTGGTAGGGGGGCAAATCAGCCCCAGCATTTT
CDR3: CSARSGRGANQPQHF

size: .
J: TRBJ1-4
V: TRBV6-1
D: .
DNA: TGTGCCACCGGGCCCGGTGCGATGGGGGAAAAACTGTTTTTT
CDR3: CATGPGAMGEKLFF

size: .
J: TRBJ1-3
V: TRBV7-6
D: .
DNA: TGTGCCAGCAGCTTAGGGGCTGCAGCTGGAAACACCATATATTTT
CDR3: CASSLGAAAGNTIYF

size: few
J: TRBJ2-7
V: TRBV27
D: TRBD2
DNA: TGTGCCAGCAGTTTAAAGGCTAGCGGGACCCACGAGCAGTACTTC
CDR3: CASSLKASGTHEQYF

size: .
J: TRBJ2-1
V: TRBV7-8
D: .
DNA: TGTGCCAGCAGCTTATTAGTCAATGAGCAGTTCTTC
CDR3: CASSLLVNEQFF

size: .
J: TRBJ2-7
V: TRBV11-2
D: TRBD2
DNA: TGTGCCAGCACTCCAATAGCGGGAGCCCTCTACGAGCAGTACTTC
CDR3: CASTPIAGALYEQYF

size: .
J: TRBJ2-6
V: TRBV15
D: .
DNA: TGTGCCACCAGCAGCAGGGTATCTGGGGCCAACGTCCTGACTTTC
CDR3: CATSSRVSGANVLTF

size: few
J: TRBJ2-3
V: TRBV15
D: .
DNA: TGTGCCACCAGCAGAGCCAGGGGAGTGACAGATACGCAGTATTTT
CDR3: CATSRARGVTDTQYF